The 2 T cell receptor beta chains reported below all come from one sample, sequenced in a study of blood T cell repertoires in COVID-19. The protocol was immunoSEQ multiplex PCR, while the TCRdb copy is restricted to in-frame clones and leaves out a portion. The sample holds 100,000 or so clones; about 87% are singletons and the top ten take about 0.51%. Sequenced sample: peripheral blood. These receptors were collected from a man aged 60 to 69 with acute or convalescent COVID-19.

The V and J genes are TRBV7-6 and TRBJ2-7, with D possibly TRBD1 on 5 matching bases. Trimming cost V 5 bases and J 6 bases, with 20 bases left between them. The CDR3 spans 15 residues. Germline V CDR1 and CDR2: SGHVS, FNYEAQ. The CDR3 loop is CASSLQPRVGGEQYF. In DNA form, the CDR3 reads TGTGCCAGCAGCCTTCAGCCCAGGGTCGGTGGCGAGCAGTACTTC.

The chain has TRBV27 and TRBJ1-2, with 7 bases aligning to TRBD1. J was trimmed by 5 bases and V by 5 bases; bases with no gene match: 14. The CDR3 is 16 residues long. The germline gives CDR1 MNHEY, CDR2 SMNVEV (reference sequence). The CDR3 nucleotides read TGTGCCAGCAGTCCCTACGGACAGGCCCCAGGGTATGGCTACACCTTC. Amino acid sequence: CASSPYGQAPGYGYTF.